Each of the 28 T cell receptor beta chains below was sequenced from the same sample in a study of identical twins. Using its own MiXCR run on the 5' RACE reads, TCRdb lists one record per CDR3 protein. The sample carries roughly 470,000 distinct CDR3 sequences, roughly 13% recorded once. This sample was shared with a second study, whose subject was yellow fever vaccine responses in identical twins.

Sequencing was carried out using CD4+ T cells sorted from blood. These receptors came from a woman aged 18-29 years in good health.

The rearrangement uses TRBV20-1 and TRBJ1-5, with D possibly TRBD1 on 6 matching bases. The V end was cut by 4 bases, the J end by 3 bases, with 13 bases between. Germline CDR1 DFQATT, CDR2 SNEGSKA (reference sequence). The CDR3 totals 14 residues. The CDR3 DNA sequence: TGCAGTGCTAAGCAGGGGACCTACAATCAGCCCCAGCATTTT. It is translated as CSAKQGTYNQPQHF.

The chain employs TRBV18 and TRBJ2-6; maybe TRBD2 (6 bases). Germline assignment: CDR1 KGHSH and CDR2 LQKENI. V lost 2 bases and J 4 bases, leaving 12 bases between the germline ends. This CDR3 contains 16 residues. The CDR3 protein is CASSPSGGAGANVLTF. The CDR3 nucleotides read TGTGCCAGCTCACCAAGTGGAGGGGCAGGGGCCAACGTCCTGACTTTC.

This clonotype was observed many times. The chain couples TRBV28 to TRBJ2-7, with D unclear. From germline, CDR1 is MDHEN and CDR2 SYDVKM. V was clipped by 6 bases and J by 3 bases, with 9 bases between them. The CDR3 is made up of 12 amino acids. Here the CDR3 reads CASSLRGYEQYF. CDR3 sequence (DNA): TGTGCCAGCAGCTTAAGAGGCTACGAGCAGTACTTC.

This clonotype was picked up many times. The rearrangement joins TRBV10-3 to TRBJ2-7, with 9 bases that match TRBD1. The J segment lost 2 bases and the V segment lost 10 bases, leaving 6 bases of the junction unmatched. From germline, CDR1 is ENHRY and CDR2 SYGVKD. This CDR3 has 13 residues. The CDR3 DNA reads TGTGCCACCTGGGGACAGGGCCCCTACGAGCAGTACTTC. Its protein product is CATWGQGPYEQYF.

In DNA, the CDR3 is TGCAGTGCTAGAGGGGCCCGGCATGAAAAACTGTTTTTT. Residues: CSARGARHEKLFF. This chain connects TRBV20-1 to TRBJ1-4, with D unresolved. Germline loops: CDR1 DFQATT, CDR2 SNEGSKA (reference sequence). With 1 base removed from V and 6 bases from J, the gap between germline ends came to 9 bases. The CDR3 loop spans 13 amino acids.

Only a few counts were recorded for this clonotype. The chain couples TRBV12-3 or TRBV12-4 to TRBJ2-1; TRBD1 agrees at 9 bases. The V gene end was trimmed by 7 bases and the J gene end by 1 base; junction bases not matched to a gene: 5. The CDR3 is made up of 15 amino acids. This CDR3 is CASKEGQGSYNEQFF. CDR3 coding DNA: TGTGCCAGCAAGGAGGGACAGGGATCCTACAATGAGCAGTTCTTC.

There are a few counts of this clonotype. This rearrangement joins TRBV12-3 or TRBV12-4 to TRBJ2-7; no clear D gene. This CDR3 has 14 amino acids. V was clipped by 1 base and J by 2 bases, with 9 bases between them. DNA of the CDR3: TGTGCCAGCAGTTTAGTAGCCAGTGCCTACGAGCAGTACTTC. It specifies CASSLVASAYEQYF.

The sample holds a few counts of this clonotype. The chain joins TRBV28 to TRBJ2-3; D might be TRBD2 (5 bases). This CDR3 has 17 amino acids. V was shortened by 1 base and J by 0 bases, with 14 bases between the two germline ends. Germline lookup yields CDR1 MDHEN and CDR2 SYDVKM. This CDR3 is CASSLLLGSPSTDTQYF. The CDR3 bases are TGTGCCAGCAGTTTATTACTGGGGAGCCCTAGCACAGATACGCAGTATTTT. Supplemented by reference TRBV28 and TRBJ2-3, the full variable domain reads DVKVTQSSRYLVKRTGEKVFLECVQDMDHENMFWYRQDPGLGLRLIYFSYDVKMKEKGDIPEGYSVSREKKERFSLILESASTNQTSMYLCASSLLLGSPSTDTQYFGPGTRLTVL.

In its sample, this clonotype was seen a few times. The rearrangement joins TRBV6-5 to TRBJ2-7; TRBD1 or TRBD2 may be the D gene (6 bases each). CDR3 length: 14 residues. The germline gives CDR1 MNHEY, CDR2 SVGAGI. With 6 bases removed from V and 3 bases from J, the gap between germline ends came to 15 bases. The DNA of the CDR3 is TGTGCCAGCAGGTCTCGGGGGCTGGGCTACGAGCAGTACTTC. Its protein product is CASRSRGLGYEQYF.

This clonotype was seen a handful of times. The CDR3 bases are TGTGCCAGCAGTTACCCCCCCCAGACGCCCTCCTACGAGCAGTACTTC. It encodes CASSYPPQTPSYEQYF. The V and J genes are TRBV6-5 and TRBJ2-7; D is unresolved. The CDR3 runs 16 residues. Trimming stripped 2 bases from V and 0 bases from J, with 14 bases between. Looked up from germline, CDR1 is MNHEY and CDR2 is SVGAGI.

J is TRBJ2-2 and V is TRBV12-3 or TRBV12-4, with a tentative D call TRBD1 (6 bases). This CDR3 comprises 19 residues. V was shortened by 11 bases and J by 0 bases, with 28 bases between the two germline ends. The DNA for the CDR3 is TGTGCCCTCAGTTTAGCCAGGGGCAGAGGGAGTCCGAACACCGGGGAGCTGTTTTTT. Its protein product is CALSLARGRGSPNTGELFF.

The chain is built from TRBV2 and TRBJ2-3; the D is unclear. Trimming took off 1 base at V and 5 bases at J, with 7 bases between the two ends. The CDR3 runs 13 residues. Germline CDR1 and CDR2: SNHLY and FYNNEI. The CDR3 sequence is CASSEGWLDTQYF. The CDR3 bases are TGTGCCAGCAGTGAAGGGTGGTTAGATACGCAGTATTTT.

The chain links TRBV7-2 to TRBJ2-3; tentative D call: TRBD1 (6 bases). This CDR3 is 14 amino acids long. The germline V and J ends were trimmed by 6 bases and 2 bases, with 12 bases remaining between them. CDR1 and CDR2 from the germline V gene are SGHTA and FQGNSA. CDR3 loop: CASSPEGVTDTQYF. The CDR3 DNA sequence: TGTGCCAGCAGTCCCGAGGGGGTCACAGATACGCAGTATTTT.

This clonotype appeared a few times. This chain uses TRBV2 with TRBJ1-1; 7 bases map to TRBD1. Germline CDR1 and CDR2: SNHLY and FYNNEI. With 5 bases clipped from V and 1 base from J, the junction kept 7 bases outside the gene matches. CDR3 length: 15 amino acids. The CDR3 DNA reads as TGTGCCAGCAGTAAGGAGACAGGGCCGAACACTGAAGCTTTCTTT. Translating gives CASSKETGPNTEAFF.

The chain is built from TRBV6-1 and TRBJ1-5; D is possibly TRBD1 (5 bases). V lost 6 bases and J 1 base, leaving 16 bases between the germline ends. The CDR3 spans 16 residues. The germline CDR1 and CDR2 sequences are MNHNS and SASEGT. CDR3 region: CASSLWGSFSNQPQHF. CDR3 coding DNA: TGTGCCAGCAGCCTCTGGGGGAGTTTCAGCAATCAGCCCCAGCATTTT.

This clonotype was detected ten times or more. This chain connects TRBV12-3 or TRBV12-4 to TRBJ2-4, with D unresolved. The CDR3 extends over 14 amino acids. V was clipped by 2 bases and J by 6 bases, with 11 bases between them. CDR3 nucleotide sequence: TGTGCCAGCAGTTTATCCGGCGGCGGAAACATTCAGTACTTC. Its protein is CASSLSGGGNIQYF.

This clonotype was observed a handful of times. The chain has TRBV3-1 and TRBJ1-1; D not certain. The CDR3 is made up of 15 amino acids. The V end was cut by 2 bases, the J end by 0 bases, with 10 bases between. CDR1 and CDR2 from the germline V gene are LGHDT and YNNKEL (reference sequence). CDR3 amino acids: CASSQFGTLNTEAFF. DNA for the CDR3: TGTGCCAGCAGCCAATTTGGCACCTTGAACACTGAAGCTTTCTTT.

The CDR3 nucleotides are TGTGCCAGCAGCAAAGCAGCCGAGACCCCCGCGAACACCGGGGAGCTGTTTTTT. Translated, it gives CASSKAAETPANTGELFF. This chain connects TRBV21-1 to TRBJ2-2. TRBV21-1 is annotated as a pseudogene. The CDR3 is 18 residues long.

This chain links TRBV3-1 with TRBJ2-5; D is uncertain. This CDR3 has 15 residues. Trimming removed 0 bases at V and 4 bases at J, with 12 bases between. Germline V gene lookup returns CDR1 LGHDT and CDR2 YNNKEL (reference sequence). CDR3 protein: CASSQDGLKGETQYF. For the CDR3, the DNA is TGTGCCAGCAGCCAAGATGGCCTGAAGGGAGAGACCCAGTACTTC.

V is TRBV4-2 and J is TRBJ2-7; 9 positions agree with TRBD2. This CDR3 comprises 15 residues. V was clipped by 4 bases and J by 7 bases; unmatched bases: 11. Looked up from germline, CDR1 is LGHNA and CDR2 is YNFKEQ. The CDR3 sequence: CASSRRLAAWDEQYF. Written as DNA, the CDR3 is TGTGCCAGCAGCCGGAGACTAGCGGCTTGGGATGAGCAGTACTTC.

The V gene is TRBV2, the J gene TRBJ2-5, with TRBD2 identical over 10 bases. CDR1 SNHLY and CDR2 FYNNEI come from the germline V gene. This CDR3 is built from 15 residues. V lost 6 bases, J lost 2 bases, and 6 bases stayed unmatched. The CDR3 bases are TGTGCCAGCAGCTCTAGCGGGAGTCAGCAAGAGACCCAGTACTTC. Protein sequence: CASSSSGSQQETQYF.

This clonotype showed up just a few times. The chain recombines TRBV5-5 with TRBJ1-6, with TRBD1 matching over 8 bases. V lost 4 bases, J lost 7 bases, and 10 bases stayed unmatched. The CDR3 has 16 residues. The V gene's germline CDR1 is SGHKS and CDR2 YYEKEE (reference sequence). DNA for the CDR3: TGTGCCAGCAGCCGGGGGCCGGACAGGGTGAATTCACCCCTCCACTTT. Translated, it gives CASSRGPDRVNSPLHF.

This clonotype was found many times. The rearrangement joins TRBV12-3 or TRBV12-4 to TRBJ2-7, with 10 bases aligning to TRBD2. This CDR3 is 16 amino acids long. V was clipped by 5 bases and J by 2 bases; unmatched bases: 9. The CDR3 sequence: CASSIKAGGLTYEQYF. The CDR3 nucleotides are TGTGCCAGCAGTATAAAAGCGGGGGGGTTAACCTACGAGCAGTACTTC.

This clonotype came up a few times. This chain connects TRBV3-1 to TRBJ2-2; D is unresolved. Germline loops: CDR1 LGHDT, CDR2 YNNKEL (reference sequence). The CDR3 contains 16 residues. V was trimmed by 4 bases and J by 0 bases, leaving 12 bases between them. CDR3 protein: CASSRNVGTNTGELFF. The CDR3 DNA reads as TGTGCCAGCAGCCGAAATGTGGGTACGAACACCGGGGAGCTGTTTTTT.

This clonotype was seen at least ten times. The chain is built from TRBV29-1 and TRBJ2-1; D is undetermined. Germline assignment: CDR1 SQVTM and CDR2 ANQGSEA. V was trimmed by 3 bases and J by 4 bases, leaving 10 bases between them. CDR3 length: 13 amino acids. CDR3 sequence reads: CSVEVREYNEQFF. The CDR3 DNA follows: TGCAGCGTTGAGGTACGAGAATACAATGAGCAGTTCTTC.

The CDR3 region is CASSSGGQRPYEQYF. The CDR3, as DNA: TGTGCCAGCAGCTCAGGGGGACAGCGCCCCTACGAGCAGTACTTC. The J gene is TRBJ2-7, the V gene TRBV5-4; 7 nucleotides align to TRBD1. V shed 3 bases, J shed 2 bases, and the junction held 8 bases outside the gene matches. The CDR3 sequence is 15 residues long. Germline CDR1 is SGHNT and CDR2 is YYREEE (reference sequence).

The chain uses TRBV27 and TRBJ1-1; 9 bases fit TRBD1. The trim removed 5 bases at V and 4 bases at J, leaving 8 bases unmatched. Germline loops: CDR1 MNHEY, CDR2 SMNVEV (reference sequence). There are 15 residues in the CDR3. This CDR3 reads CASSPGQGRFTEAFF. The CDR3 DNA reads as TGTGCCAGCAGTCCCGGACAGGGGAGGTTCACTGAAGCTTTCTTT.

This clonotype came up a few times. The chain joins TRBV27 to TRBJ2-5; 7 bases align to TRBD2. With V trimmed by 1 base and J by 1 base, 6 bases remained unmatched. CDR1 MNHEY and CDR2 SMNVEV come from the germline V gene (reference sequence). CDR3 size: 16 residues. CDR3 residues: CASSLWASGIQETQYF. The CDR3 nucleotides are TGTGCCAGCAGTTTATGGGCTAGCGGAATCCAAGAGACCCAGTACTTC.